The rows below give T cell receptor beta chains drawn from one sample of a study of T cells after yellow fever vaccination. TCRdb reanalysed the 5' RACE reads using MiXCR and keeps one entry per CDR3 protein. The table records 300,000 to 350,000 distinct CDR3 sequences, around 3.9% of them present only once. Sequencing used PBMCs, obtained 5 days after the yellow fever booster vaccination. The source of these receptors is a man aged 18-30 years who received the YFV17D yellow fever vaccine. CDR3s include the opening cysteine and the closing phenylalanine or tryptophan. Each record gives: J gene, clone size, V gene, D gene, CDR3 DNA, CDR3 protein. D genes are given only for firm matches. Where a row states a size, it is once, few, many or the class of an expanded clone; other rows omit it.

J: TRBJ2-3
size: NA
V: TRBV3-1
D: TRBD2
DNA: TGTGCCAGCAGCCAATTTGCTAGCGGGGTAACAGATACGCAGTATTTT
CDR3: CASSQFASGVTDTQYF

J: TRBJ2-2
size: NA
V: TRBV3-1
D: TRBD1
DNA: TGTGCCAGCAGACACGACAGGGGCTGGAAAACCGGGGAGCTGTTTTTT
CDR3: CASRHDRGWKTGELFF

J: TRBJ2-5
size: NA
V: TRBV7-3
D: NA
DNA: TGTGCCAGCAGCCCGGACCGAAACCCGGGGACCCAGTACTTC
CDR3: CASSPDRNPGTQYF

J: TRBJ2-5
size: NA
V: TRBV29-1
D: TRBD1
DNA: TGCAGCGTTGAAGGGTTATTGCCGGGACAGTACCAAGAGACCCAGTACTTC
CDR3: CSVEGLLPGQYQETQYF

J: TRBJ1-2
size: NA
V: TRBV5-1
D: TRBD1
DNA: TGCGCCAGCAGCTTCGGGACAGTTCGTTCAAGAGTGGGCTACACCTTC
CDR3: CASSFGTVRSRVGYTF

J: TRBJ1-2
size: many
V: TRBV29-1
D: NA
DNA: TGCAGCGTTGAAGACCCGACAGCTAACTATGGCTACACCTTC
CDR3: CSVEDPTANYGYTF

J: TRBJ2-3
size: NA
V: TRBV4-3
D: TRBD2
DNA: TGCGCCAGCAGCCCGGGACTAGCGGGGGGGATGCTTGCGGATACGCAGTATTTT
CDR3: CASSPGLAGGMLADTQYF

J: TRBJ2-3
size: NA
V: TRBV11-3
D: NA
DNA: TGTGCCAGCAGGGGGGCCAGGGAGGATACGCAGTATTTT
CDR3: CASRGAREDTQYF

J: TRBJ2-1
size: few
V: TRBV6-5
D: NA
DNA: TGTGCCAGCAGTTACTCGGTTCACTTCTCCTACAATGAGCAGTTCTTC
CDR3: CASSYSVHFSYNEQFF

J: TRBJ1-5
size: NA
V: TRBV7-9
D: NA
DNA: TGTGCCAGCGGTCTACAGGGTAATCAGCCCCAGCATTTT
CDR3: CASGLQGNQPQHF

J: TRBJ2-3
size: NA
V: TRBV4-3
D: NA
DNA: TGCGCCAGCAGCCCCGGTCCTGGGGCAGATACGCAGTATTTT
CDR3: CASSPGPGADTQYF

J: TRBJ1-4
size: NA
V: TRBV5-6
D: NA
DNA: TGTGCCAGCAGCTTGGACAGTTGGATAAATGAAAAACTGTTTTTT
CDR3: CASSLDSWINEKLFF

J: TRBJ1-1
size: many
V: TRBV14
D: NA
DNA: TGTGCCAGCAGCCAAGATAGGGACACTGAAGCTTTCTTT
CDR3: CASSQDRDTEAFF

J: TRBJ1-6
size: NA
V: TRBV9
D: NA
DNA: TGTGCCAGCAGCGCCGACAGCTCCAATTCACCCCTCCACTTT
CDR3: CASSADSSNSPLHF

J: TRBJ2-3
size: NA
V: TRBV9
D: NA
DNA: TGTGCCAGCAGCCCCGAGCTATTCGGCAAGGATACGCAGTATTTT
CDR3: CASSPELFGKDTQYF

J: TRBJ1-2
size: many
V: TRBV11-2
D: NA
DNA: TGTGCCAGCAGCCCAGCGGACGCCCCGGCGGGCTACACCTTC
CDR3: CASSPADAPAGYTF

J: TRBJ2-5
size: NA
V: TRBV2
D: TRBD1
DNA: TGTGCCGGATCAGACAGGGGGGGGACCCAGTACTTC
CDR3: CAGSDRGGTQYF

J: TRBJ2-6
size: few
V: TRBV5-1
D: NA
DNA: TGCGCCAGCAGCTACACCGGGCCTAACGTCCTGACTTTC
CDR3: CASSYTGPNVLTF

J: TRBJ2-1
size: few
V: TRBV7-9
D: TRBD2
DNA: TGTGCCAGCAGGAGCGGGGGGGGCTACAATGAGCAGTTCTTC
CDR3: CASRSGGGYNEQFF

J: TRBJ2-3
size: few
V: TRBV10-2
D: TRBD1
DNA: TGCGCCAGCCAGACAGGGGATACGCAGTATTTT
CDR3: CASQTGDTQYF

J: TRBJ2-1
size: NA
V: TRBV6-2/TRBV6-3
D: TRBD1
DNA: TGTGCCAGCAGGGACAGGGTAAATGAGCAGTTCTTC
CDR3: CASRDRVNEQFF

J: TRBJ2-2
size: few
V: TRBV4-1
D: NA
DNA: TGCGCCAGCAGCCAAGCACAGTACACCGGGGAGCTGTTTTTT
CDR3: CASSQAQYTGELFF

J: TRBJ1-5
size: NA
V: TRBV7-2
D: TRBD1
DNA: TGTGCCAGCAGAGGACAGGGGGATCAGCCCCAGCATTTT
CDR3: CASRGQGDQPQHF

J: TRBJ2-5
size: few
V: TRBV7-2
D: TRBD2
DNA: TGTGCCAGCAGCTCCCAGGTAGCGGGGACGGAGACCCAGTACTTC
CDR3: CASSSQVAGTETQYF

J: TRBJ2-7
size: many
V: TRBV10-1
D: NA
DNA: TGCGCCAGCTTCGAATCCGGCCGGACTGGGGCCTACGAGCAGTACTTC
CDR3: CASFESGRTGAYEQYF

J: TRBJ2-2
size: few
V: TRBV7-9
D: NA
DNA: TGTGCCAGCAGCTTAGCGGGGGTGTTCCCGGGGGAGCTGTTTTTT
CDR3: CASSLAGVFPGELFF

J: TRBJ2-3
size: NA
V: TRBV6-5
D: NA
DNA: TGTGCCAGCAGGGCCGGGACGGTGACCCCTCCAGATACGCAGTATTTT
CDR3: CASRAGTVTPPDTQYF

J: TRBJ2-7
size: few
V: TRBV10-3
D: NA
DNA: TGTGCCATCAGTGAGTCCAGCGGAAGCTCCTACGAGCAGTACTTC
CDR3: CAISESSGSSYEQYF

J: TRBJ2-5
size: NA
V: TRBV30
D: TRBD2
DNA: TGTGCCTGGAGTGTTAGCGGGGGGGGTCCGGAGACCCAGTACTTC
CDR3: CAWSVSGGGPETQYF

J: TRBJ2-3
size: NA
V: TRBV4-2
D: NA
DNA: TGTGCCAGCAGCCCAACTCAACTAAGAGGAGATACGCAGTATTTT
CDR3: CASSPTQLRGDTQYF

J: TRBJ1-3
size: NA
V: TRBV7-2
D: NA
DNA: TGTGCCAGCAGCTTAAACAGAGCCGGGACTGGAAACACCATATATTTT
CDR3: CASSLNRAGTGNTIYF

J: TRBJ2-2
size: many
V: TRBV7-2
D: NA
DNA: TGTGCCAGCAGCTCTAGGGGGGGTATATATGGCGGGGAGCTGTTTTTT
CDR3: CASSSRGGIYGGELFF

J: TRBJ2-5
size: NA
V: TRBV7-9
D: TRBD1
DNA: TGTGCCAGCAGCTTCCTGTTACAGGGGGCTAGGGAGACCCAGTACTTC
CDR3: CASSFLLQGARETQYF

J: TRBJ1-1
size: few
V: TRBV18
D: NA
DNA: TGTGCCAGCTCCCCGGCGGAGAACACTGAAGCTTTCTTT
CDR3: CASSPAENTEAFF

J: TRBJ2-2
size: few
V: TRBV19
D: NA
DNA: TGTGCCAGTAGTATGAATCTTTTCTTCTACACCGGGGAGCTGTTTTTT
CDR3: CASSMNLFFYTGELFF

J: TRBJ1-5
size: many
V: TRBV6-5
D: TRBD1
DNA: TGTGCCAGCAGTTGGGGCAGGGGGGTGAATCAGCCCCAGCATTTT
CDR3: CASSWGRGVNQPQHF

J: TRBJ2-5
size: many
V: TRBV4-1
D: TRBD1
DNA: TGCGCCAGCAGCCAGGAGGGACAGGGAAGGCAAGAGACCCAGTACTTC
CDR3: CASSQEGQGRQETQYF

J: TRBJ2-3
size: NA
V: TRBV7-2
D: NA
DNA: TGTGCCAGCAGCCATGCAGGCGATACGCAGTATTTT
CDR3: CASSHAGDTQYF

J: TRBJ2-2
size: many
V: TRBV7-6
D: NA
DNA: TGTGCCAGCAGCTTATGGAGGGGGGAGCTGTTTTTT
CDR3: CASSLWRGELFF

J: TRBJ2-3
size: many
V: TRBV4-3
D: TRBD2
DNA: TGCGCCAGCAGCCAAGATCGGGCCAGCGGGGGGATTCGGGGCACAGATACGCAGTATTTT
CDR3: CASSQDRASGGIRGTDTQYF

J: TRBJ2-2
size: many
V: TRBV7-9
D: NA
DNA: TGTGCCGGAAGGGCAACCGGGGAGCTGTTTTTT
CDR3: CAGRATGELFF

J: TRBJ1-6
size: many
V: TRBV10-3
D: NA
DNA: TGTGCCATCAGTGTTTGGGGAGGTTCACCCCTCCACTTT
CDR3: CAISVWGGSPLHF

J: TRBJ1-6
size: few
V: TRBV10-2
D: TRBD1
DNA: TGCGCCAGCAGCAACCGGGACAGGGCTCGGATAGTGCGTTCCTATAATTCACCCCTCCACTTT
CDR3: CASSNRDRARIVRSYNSPLHF

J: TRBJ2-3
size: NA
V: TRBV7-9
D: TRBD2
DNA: TGTGCCAGCAGCTCCTGGACTAGCGGGGGGGCAGATACGCAGTATTTT
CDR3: CASSSWTSGGADTQYF

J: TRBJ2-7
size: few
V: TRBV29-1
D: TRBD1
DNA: TGCAGCGTTGTCCCCAGACAGGGGGCCCGCGAGCAGTACTTC
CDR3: CSVVPRQGAREQYF

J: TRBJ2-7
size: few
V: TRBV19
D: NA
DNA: TGTGCCAGTAGTATATCAGGCCTCACCTACGAGCAGTACTTC
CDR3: CASSISGLTYEQYF

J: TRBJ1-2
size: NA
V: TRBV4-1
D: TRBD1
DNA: TGCGCCAGCAGCCAACGACAGGGAGGAGATGGCTACACCTTC
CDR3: CASSQRQGGDGYTF

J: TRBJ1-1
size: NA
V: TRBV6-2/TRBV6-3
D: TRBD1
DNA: TGTGCCAGCAGCTACGGGGCACCCCTTACGACAGGGGAGAACACTGAAGCTTTCTTT
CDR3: CASSYGAPLTTGENTEAFF

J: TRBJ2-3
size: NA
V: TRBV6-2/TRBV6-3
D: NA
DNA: TGTGCCAGCAGTTACAGTATCACCGTAAGGGGGAATACGCAGTATTTT
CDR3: CASSYSITVRGNTQYF

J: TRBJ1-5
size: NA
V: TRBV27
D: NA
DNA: TGTGCCAGCAGTTTATTTTCGACAGGCGATAGCAATCAGCCCCAGCATTTT
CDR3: CASSLFSTGDSNQPQHF

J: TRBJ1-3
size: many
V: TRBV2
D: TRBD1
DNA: TGTGCCAGTAACGGACAGGCTGGAAACACCATATATTTT
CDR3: CASNGQAGNTIYF

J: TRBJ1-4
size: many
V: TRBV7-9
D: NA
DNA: TGTGCCAGCACTCCCTTCGGGGAAAAACTGTTTTTT
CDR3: CASTPFGEKLFF

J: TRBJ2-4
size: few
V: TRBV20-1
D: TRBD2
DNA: TGCAGTGCTATGGGAGGGCTAGCCAAAAACATTCAGTACTTC
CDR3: CSAMGGLAKNIQYF